Sequencing of this T cell receptor beta chain was carried out in a study of cytotoxic CD8 clonotypes in ibrutinib-treated CLL. Study-level background: Response samples were drawn at a median of approximately 11 months of treatment, range 6 to 36. Points from the study as a whole: On treatment, the uncommon public clonotypes contracted or remained stable. Clonality was higher at ibrutinib response and returned toward baseline at progression.

As to this clone: Its antigen remains unidentified.

This CDR3 has 16 amino acids. With 1 base clipped from V and 0 bases from J, the junction kept 1 base outside the gene matches. The germline gives CDR1 SGHVS, CDR2 FQNEAQ. Depths of 1 in 200,000 to 1 in 1 million T cells were the sequencing target. Sequencing used immunoSEQ multiplex PCR; TCRdb keeps in-frame clones, though not all of them. Seen here are tens of thousands of clones, about two thirds observed once, and the top ten hold around 13%. The material was PBMCs, obtained after 12 months of ibrutinib treatment. The clonotype originates from a human donor with chronic lymphocytic leukemia. The chain has TRBV7-8 and TRBJ1-3; 9 bases match TRBD1. CDR3 amino acids: CASSLEGQGSGNTIYF. For the CDR3, the DNA is TGTGCCAGCAGCTTAGAGGGACAGGGCTCTGGAAACACCATATATTTT.